Each of the 23 T cell receptor beta chains below was sequenced from the same sample in a study of OX40 agonist ivuxolimab in advanced cancers. This table comes from immunoSEQ multiplex PCR, and its TCRdb copy is limited to in-frame clones, with some not included. The repertoire holds 25,000 to 40,000 clones, with roughly 84% as singletons. This specimen was CD4+ or CD8+ T cells sorted from blood, taken in a trial of the OX40 agonist ivuxolimab. The receptors originated from an adult with an advanced solid tumor such as melanoma, head and neck, liver or kidney cancer.

The V call is TRBV13, the J call TRBJ2-7; a weak D match, TRBD2 (6 bases). Germline CDR1 reads PRHDT; CDR2 reads FYEKMQ (reference sequence). The CDR3 extends over 15 amino acids. With 2 bases removed from V and 9 bases from J, the gap between germline ends came to 20 bases. CDR3 amino acids: CASSLRLTGVIGQYF. The CDR3 DNA reads TGTGCCAGCAGCTTAAGGCTCACGGGGGTGATAGGGCAGTACTTC.

This chain connects TRBV7-7 to TRBJ1-1; D gene unclear. The germline V gene encodes CDR1 SSHAT and CDR2 FNYEAQ (reference sequence). Deletions cut 1 base from V and 1 base from J, with 4 bases between. The CDR3 consists of 13 residues. CDR3 amino acids: CASSLVRNTEAFF. CDR3 bases: TGTGCCAGCAGCTTAGTTAGGAACACTGAAGCTTTCTTT.

This chain joins TRBV6-5 and TRBJ2-7, with D possibly being TRBD1 (6 bases). Per the germline V gene, CDR1 is MNHEY and CDR2 is SVGAGI. V was cut by 0 bases and J by 2 bases, with 14 bases left in between. The CDR3 is 16 amino acids. The CDR3 here is CASSYSQYRAPYEQYF. In DNA, the CDR3 is TGTGCCAGCAGTTACTCTCAATACAGGGCTCCCTACGAGCAGTACTTC.

This clone has just one count. This sequence joins TRBV9 and TRBJ2-2; TRBD2 might be the D (5 bases). Per the germline V gene, CDR1 is SGDLS and CDR2 is YYNGEE. This CDR3 region has 15 residues. V was pared by 6 bases and J by 6 bases, with 18 bases between. CDR3 protein: CASTPSEARPGELFF. The DNA for the CDR3 is TGTGCCAGCACACCTTCGGAGGCTCGCCCCGGGGAGCTGTTTTTT. The entire variable domain, with the rest obtained from reference TRBV9 and TRBJ2-2, is as follows: DSGVTQTPKHLITATGQRVTLRCSPRSGDLSVYWYQQSLDQGLQFLIQYYNGEERAKGNILERFSAQQFPDLHSELNLSSLELGDSALYFCASTPSEARPGELFFGEGSRLTVL.

The V gene is TRBV5-1, the J gene TRBJ1-1, with D tentatively TRBD1 (6 bases). This CDR3 has 14 residues. V lost 0 bases and J lost 5, with 11 bases in between. Germline V gene lookup returns CDR1 SGHRS and CDR2 YFSETQ. The CDR3 nucleotides read TGCGCCAGCAGCTTGGGTCAGGGGAGGACTGAAGCTTTCTTT. Its protein is CASSLGQGRTEAFF. The entire variable domain, with the rest obtained from reference TRBV5-1 and TRBJ1-1, is as follows: KAGVTQTPRYLIKTRGQQVTLSCSPISGHRSVSWYQQTPGQGLQFLFEYFSETQRNKGNFPGRFSGRQFSNSRSEMNVSTLELGDSALYLCASSLGQGRTEAFFGQGTRLTVV.

In regard to this clone: At one end, the junction sequence differs from germline, possibly due to a read error. The V call is TRBV4-2, the J call TRBJ2-2, with TRBD2 matching over 10 bases. Germline V gene sequence: CDR1 LGHNA, CDR2 YNFKEQ. The CDR3 sequence is 16 residues long. CDR3: CASSQASSGSTGELFF. The CDR3 region has the DNA TGTGCCAGCAGTCAAGCGTCTAGCGGGAGTACCGGGGAGCTGTTTTTT.

The chain combines TRBV27 with TRBJ2-7; the D gene is possibly TRBD2 (5 bases). The CDR3 extends over 14 amino acids. Germline V gene lookup returns CDR1 MNHEY and CDR2 SMNVEV (reference sequence). Deletions cut 6 bases from V and 5 bases from J, with 17 bases between. CDR3 sequence: CASRSPASRDEQYF. The CDR3 DNA reads as TGTGCCAGCAGGAGCCCGGCTAGCCGAGACGAGCAGTACTTC.

The V call is TRBV6-5, the J call TRBJ2-4; D unclear. Trimming stripped 2 bases from V and 4 bases from J, with 6 bases between. This CDR3 comprises 13 residues. The germline gives CDR1 MNHEY, CDR2 SVGAGI. This chain's CDR3 is CASSYTGKNIQYF. CDR3 DNA: TGTGCCAGCAGTTACACTGGGAAAAACATTCAGTACTTC.

This clone was recorded a few times. The V call is TRBV29-1, the J call TRBJ2-3; 10 positions match TRBD2. CDR3 length: 18 amino acids. CDR1 and CDR2 (germline): SQVTM, ANQGSEA. V shed 1 base and J 0 bases; nucleotides not matched to a gene: 10. CDR3 loop: CSVEGEREGLRSTDTQYF. For the CDR3, the DNA is TGCAGCGTTGAAGGGGAGCGGGAGGGCCTTAGGAGCACAGATACGCAGTATTTT.

This clone came up a few times. The chain uses TRBV19 and TRBJ1-2; D possibly corresponds to TRBD1 (5 bases). The ends were cut back, 5 bases at V and 4 bases at J, with 17 bases in the middle. Germline V gives CDR1 LNHDA, CDR2 SQIVND (reference sequence). The CDR3 contains 15 residues. DNA of the CDR3: TGTGCCAGTAGTCCCCAGGGAGGAGGATTCTATGGCTACACCTTC. Protein: CASSPQGGGFYGYTF. Looking up the rest from reference TRBV19 and TRBJ1-2 gives the full variable domain: DGGITQSPKYLFRKEGQNVTLSCEQNLNHDAMYWYRQDPGQGLRLIYYSQIVNDFQKGDIAEGYSVSREKKESFPLTVTSAQKNPTAFYLCASSPQGGGFYGYTFGSGTRLTVV.

The chain links TRBV27 to TRBJ2-1, with 7 bases aligning to TRBD2. The V gene's germline CDR1 is MNHEY and CDR2 SMNVEV (reference sequence). The CDR3 contains 13 residues. V lost 0 bases to trimming and J lost 7 bases; unmatched junction nucleotides: 0. The CDR3 sequence: CASSLSGGNEQFF. The CDR3 DNA reads as TGTGCCAGCAGTTTATCGGGAGGGAATGAGCAGTTCTTC.

This chain connects TRBV19 to TRBJ2-3; a possible D gene is TRBD1 (6 bases). Germline CDR1 is LNHDA and CDR2 is SQIVND (reference sequence). V was pared by 3 bases and J by 6 bases, with 16 bases between. CDR3 length: 15 residues. This chain's CDR3 is CASSIGDTYRDTQYF. CDR3 DNA: TGTGCCAGTAGTATTGGGGACACATATCGGGATACGCAGTATTTT.

This clone is labeled medium-sized. The chain uses TRBV29-1 and TRBJ1-3; D perhaps matches TRBD1 (5 bases). Germline CDR1 SQVTM, CDR2 ANQGSEA. The V end lost 4 bases, the J end lost 5 bases, and 12 bases lay between the germline ends. CDR3 length: 13 amino acids. The CDR3 spells CSVVSGQRNTIYF. The CDR3 bases are TGCAGCGTTGTATCAGGGCAAAGAAACACCATATATTTT.

The chain carries TRBV9 and TRBJ2-1; the D gene is possibly TRBD1 (6 bases). This CDR3 contains 16 residues. The germline V and J ends were trimmed by 3 bases and 2 bases, with 15 bases remaining between them. Germline V gives CDR1 SGDLS, CDR2 YYNGEE. The CDR3 loop reads CASSGGTGTPYNEQFF. The CDR3 bases are TGTGCCAGCAGCGGGGGTACAGGGACCCCCTACAATGAGCAGTTCTTC.

The chain has TRBV7-9 and TRBJ2-4, with D possibly TRBD1 on 6 matching bases. Trimming cost V 2 bases and J 2 bases, with 13 bases left between them. CDR3 length equals 16 residues. The germline V gene has CDR1 SEHNR and CDR2 FQNEAQ (reference sequence). The DNA for the CDR3 is TGTGCCAGCAGCTTACCCCCCACAGGGTCCAAAAACATTCAGTACTTC. Encoded protein: CASSLPPTGSKNIQYF.

The chain is built from TRBV7-9 and TRBJ2-7; TRBD1 aligns across 9 bases. Germline V gene data show CDR1 as SEHNR and CDR2 as FQNEAQ (reference sequence). This CDR3 has 16 residues. V trimming: 5 bases; J trimming: 2 bases; junction bases outside the gene matches: 10. The chain's CDR3 is CASSPSGQGPTYEQYF. In DNA form, the CDR3 reads TGTGCCAGCAGCCCGAGTGGACAGGGGCCGACCTACGAGCAGTACTTC.

DNA of the CDR3: TGTGCCAGCAGCGTAGGAGGCGGGAGTGGTCGGGAGACCCAGTACTTC. Translating it yields CASSVGGGSGRETQYF. The chain couples TRBV9 to TRBJ2-5; TRBD2 matches 7 bases. The V and J ends lost 0 bases and 5 bases, in that order; junction bases with no gene match: 10. This CDR3 region has 16 residues. Germline V gene sequence: CDR1 SGDLS, CDR2 YYNGEE. Filled out from reference TRBV9 and TRBJ2-5, the complete variable domain reads DSGVTQTPKHLITATGQRVTLRCSPRSGDLSVYWYQQSLDQGLQFLIQYYNGEERAKGNILERFSAQQFPDLHSELNLSSLELGDSALYFCASSVGGGSGRETQYFGPGTRLLVL.

The chain is built from TRBV7-3 and TRBJ2-3; D is tentatively TRBD1 or TRBD2 (6 bases each). CDR3 size: 15 residues. Trimming removed 4 bases at V and 4 bases at J, with 15 bases between. Germline CDR1 is SGHTA and CDR2 is FQGTGA. CDR3 loop: CASSSSGAISDTQYF. In DNA form, the CDR3 reads TGTGCCAGCAGCTCCTCGGGGGCGATTTCAGATACGCAGTATTTT.

The chain carries TRBV11-2 and TRBJ2-7; no clear D. The germline V and J ends were trimmed by 5 bases and 5 bases, with 13 bases remaining between them. The CDR3 length is 13 residues. Germline values: CDR1 SGHAT, CDR2 FQNNGV. CDR3 residues: CASSPTPPDEQYF. CDR3 DNA: TGTGCCAGCAGCCCCACTCCCCCCGACGAGCAGTACTTC. The full variable domain, its missing parts supplied by reference TRBV11-2 and TRBJ2-7, is EAGVAQSPRYKIIEKRQSVAFWCNPISGHATLYWYQQILGQGPKLLIQFQNNGVVDDSQLPKDRFSAERLKGVDSTLKIQPAKLEDSAVYLCASSPTPPDEQYFGPGTRLTVT.

The chain links TRBV4-1 to TRBJ1-1; no firm D call. The CDR3 loop spans 13 amino acids. V was shortened by 2 bases and J by 7 bases, with 11 bases between the two germline ends. Germline V gene data show CDR1 as MGHRA and CDR2 as YSYEKL. This CDR3 reads CASSQFLGIEAFF. The CDR3 DNA reads TGCGCCAGCAGCCAATTTTTAGGGATTGAAGCTTTCTTT.

The chain uses TRBV7-9 and TRBJ2-1; maybe TRBD2 (5 bases). CDR3 size: 15 residues. V dropped 5 bases and J dropped 2 bases, with 13 bases sitting between them. The germline CDR1 and CDR2 sequences are SEHNR and FQNEAQ (reference sequence). The CDR3 DNA reads TGTGCCAGCAGCGACCTGGGCGGGCCCTACAATGAGCAGTTCTTC. Amino acids: CASSDLGGPYNEQFF.

This sequence joins TRBV4-2 and TRBJ2-6; 11 bases are shared with TRBD2. The germline gives CDR1 LGHNA, CDR2 YNFKEQ. This CDR3 spans 18 amino acids. The trim removed 5 bases at V and 4 bases at J, leaving 10 bases unmatched. CDR3 in DNA: TGTGCCAGCAGCAGAATGACTAGCGGGATAGGAGGGGCCAACGTCCTGACTTTC. Residues: CASSRMTSGIGGANVLTF.

This chain connects TRBV6-1 to TRBJ2-3; 10 positions match TRBD2. Germline CDR1 MNHNS, CDR2 SASEGT. Germline trimming cut 2 bases from V and 4 bases from J; bases unmatched to any gene: 3. This CDR3 region has 15 residues. The CDR3 nucleotides read TGTGCCAGCAGTGAAAGCGGGGGGGCCCCAGATACGCAGTATTTT. The encoded protein is CASSESGGAPDTQYF.